What follows describes a single TCR beta chain. The junction does not match germline at one end; this may be a read error. The CDR3 runs to 12 residues. Germline CDR1 SGHRS, CDR2 YFSETQ. TCRdb's copy holds only in-frame clones and misses some; the assay was immunoSEQ multiplex PCR. Of millions of clones detected, approximately 94% appear once; the ten largest clones hold about 1.1%. The data are from a study of shared clonotypes between healthy human individuals. CD45RO negativity and positive selection for CCR7 defined naive CD8 cells, a population that excluded terminally differentiated effector memory CD45RA+ cells.

Sequenced material: naive CD8+ T cells sorted from blood. The receptor comes from a man between 18 and 29 years old in good health. The chain has TRBV5-1 and TRBJ2-7, with TRBD2 matching 7 bases. CDR3 residues: CASRLGGSEQYF. DNA for the CDR3: TGCGCCAGCAGGTTGGGGGGGAGCGAGCAGTACTTC. Looking up the rest from reference TRBV5-1 and TRBJ2-7 gives the full variable domain: KAGVTQTPRYLIKTRGQQVTLSCSPISGHRSVSWYQQTPGQGLQFLFEYFSETQRNKGNFPGRFSGRQFSNSRSEMNVSTLELGDSALYLCASRLGGSEQYFGPGTRLTVT.